The source of this T cell receptor beta chain is a study of blood T cell repertoires in COVID-19. Study in general: Researchers got acute and convalescent COVID-19 samples from the United States, Italy and Spain.

This clone appeared a single time. The CDR3 loop spans 14 amino acids. Trimming cost V 6 bases and J 1 base; bases outside gene matches: 5. Germline-derived CDR1 and CDR2 are SQVTM and ANQGSEA. Per the original data handling: Quantification of nucleated cells was approximated via reference gene primer amplification. Some clones are missing from TCRdb's copy, which holds only in-frame ones; the method was immunoSEQ multiplex PCR. Clonal size and the V and J genes are those of that table, whereas D and trimming came from the DNA. Seen here are around 71,000 clones, approximately 80% observed once, and the top ten hold 28%.

The V and J genes are TRBV29-1 and TRBJ2-4, with 8 nucleotides matching TRBD2. The sample was peripheral blood. The sequence came from a man between 65 and 85 years old with acute or convalescent COVID-19. CDR3 nucleotide sequence: TGCAGCGTCATGCGGGAGGTGGCCAAAAACATTCAGTACTTC. Amino acids: CSVMREVAKNIQYF.